Listed below are T cell receptor beta chains from one sample, sequenced in a study of cytomegalovirus exposure and HLA in healthy donors. Sequencing used immunoSEQ multiplex PCR; TCRdb keeps in-frame clones, though not all of them. Among some 140,000 clones listed, around two thirds were seen once. The sample consisted of PBMCs. The source of these receptors is a man aged 18 to 30 in good health and CMV-seropositive. Each CDR3 is given with its conserved first and last residue. Fields, in order: D gene, J gene, V gene, CDR3 length, clone size, CDR3 DNA, CDR3 protein. D genes are given only for firm matches. Where a row states a size, it is once, few, many or the class of an expanded clone; other rows omit it.

d_call: TRBD2
j_call: TRBJ2-1
v_call: TRBV9
cdr3_length: 15
clone_size: -
cdr3_nt: TGTGCCAGCAGCTTGAGCGGGAGCTCCTACAATGAGCAGTTCTTC
cdr3_aa: CASSLSGSSYNEQFF

d_call: -
j_call: TRBJ1-1
v_call: TRBV5-1
cdr3_length: 14
clone_size: -
cdr3_nt: TGCGCCAGCAGCCCAGGGGCCCTGAACACTGAAGCTTTCTTT
cdr3_aa: CASSPGALNTEAFF

d_call: -
j_call: TRBJ1-2
v_call: TRBV29-1
cdr3_length: 15
clone_size: -
cdr3_nt: TGCAGCGCCGGTGACAGAGACTTAGCTAACTATGGCTACACCTTC
cdr3_aa: CSAGDRDLANYGYTF

d_call: TRBD1
j_call: TRBJ2-7
v_call: TRBV15
cdr3_length: 13
clone_size: -
cdr3_nt: TGTGCCACCAGCAAGGGGGCGGCCTACGAGCAGTACTTC
cdr3_aa: CATSKGAAYEQYF

d_call: -
j_call: TRBJ2-2
v_call: TRBV6-1
cdr3_length: 15
clone_size: -
cdr3_nt: TGTGCCAGCAGAGCAGCCAGGGTAGGGACCGGGGAGCTGTTTTTT
cdr3_aa: CASRAARVGTGELFF

d_call: TRBD2
j_call: TRBJ2-1
v_call: TRBV30
cdr3_length: 14
clone_size: -
cdr3_nt: TGTGCCTGGGTTCTAGCGGGAGGATGGAATGAGCAGTTCTTC
cdr3_aa: CAWVLAGGWNEQFF

d_call: -
j_call: TRBJ1-4
v_call: TRBV2
cdr3_length: 15
clone_size: few
cdr3_nt: TGTGCCAGCAGCGAGCAGGGATCGGCTAATGAAAAACTGTTTTTT
cdr3_aa: CASSEQGSANEKLFF

d_call: -
j_call: TRBJ1-1
v_call: TRBV5-1
cdr3_length: 14
clone_size: -
cdr3_nt: TGCGCCAGCAGCTTGCTGGGCAGTTACACTGAAGCTTTCTTT
cdr3_aa: CASSLLGSYTEAFF

d_call: TRBD2
j_call: TRBJ2-5
v_call: TRBV7-2
cdr3_length: 16
clone_size: few
cdr3_nt: TGTGCCAGCAGCTTATGGCCGCCGGGGGGACAAGAGACCCAGTACTTC
cdr3_aa: CASSLWPPGGQETQYF

d_call: TRBD2
j_call: TRBJ2-7
v_call: TRBV5-1
cdr3_length: 15
clone_size: -
cdr3_nt: TGCGCCAGCAGCTTGTCAGCGGGACTCTCCTACGAGCAGTACTTC
cdr3_aa: CASSLSAGLSYEQYF

d_call: TRBD1
j_call: TRBJ2-1
v_call: TRBV4-1
cdr3_length: 15
clone_size: -
cdr3_nt: TGCGCCAGCAGCCCTAGGGGGCTCTCCTACAATGAGCAGTTCTTC
cdr3_aa: CASSPRGLSYNEQFF

d_call: TRBD2
j_call: TRBJ2-1
v_call: TRBV19
cdr3_length: 14
clone_size: -
cdr3_nt: TGTGCCAGCCTAAGGACTAGCGGGAGTAATGAGCAGTTCTTC
cdr3_aa: CASLRTSGSNEQFF

d_call: -
j_call: TRBJ1-4
v_call: TRBV28
cdr3_length: 14
clone_size: -
cdr3_nt: TGTGCCAGCAGTGGGAGGGGCTCTAATGAAAAACTGTTTTTT
cdr3_aa: CASSGRGSNEKLFF

d_call: -
j_call: TRBJ2-1
v_call: TRBV28
cdr3_length: 15
clone_size: few
cdr3_nt: TGTGCCAGCAGTAAAGGACAGCCCTTCTCCAATGAGCAGTTCTTC
cdr3_aa: CASSKGQPFSNEQFF

d_call: TRBD1
j_call: TRBJ2-3
v_call: TRBV15
cdr3_length: 15
clone_size: -
cdr3_nt: TGTGCCACCGGAGCGGGACAGGGCAGCACAGATACGCAGTATTTT
cdr3_aa: CATGAGQGSTDTQYF

d_call: TRBD1
j_call: TRBJ2-6
v_call: TRBV7-2
cdr3_length: 15
clone_size: -
cdr3_nt: TGTGCCAGCAGCCCAGGGGGCTCTGGGGCCAACGTCCTGACTTTC
cdr3_aa: CASSPGGSGANVLTF

d_call: -
j_call: TRBJ2-1
v_call: TRBV7-3
cdr3_length: 21
clone_size: -
cdr3_nt: TGTGCCAGCAGCCCCGTTTCTCTTCACGCGGTACTCGATAACCTCCACAATGAGCAGTTCTTC
cdr3_aa: CASSPVSLHAVLDNLHNEQFF

d_call: -
j_call: TRBJ2-5
v_call: TRBV14
cdr3_length: 16
clone_size: -
cdr3_nt: TGTGCCAGCAGCCAAGGACTCGATTTCGATAGGAAGACCCAGTACTTC
cdr3_aa: CASSQGLDFDRKTQYF

d_call: TRBD2
j_call: TRBJ2-3
v_call: TRBV28
cdr3_length: 15
clone_size: -
cdr3_nt: TGTGCCAGCAGTCCATCGCGGACTAGCGGGAGTGCGCAGTATTTT
cdr3_aa: CASSPSRTSGSAQYF

d_call: -
j_call: TRBJ1-2
v_call: TRBV2
cdr3_length: 13
clone_size: -
cdr3_nt: TGTGCCAGCAGTGTGGGGGGGCCGAAGGGCTACACCTTC
cdr3_aa: CASSVGGPKGYTF

d_call: -
j_call: TRBJ1-1
v_call: TRBV6-5
cdr3_length: 15
clone_size: -
cdr3_nt: TGTGCCAGCAGTTACGTGGGGGGGCGCGTCACTGAAGCTTTCTTT
cdr3_aa: CASSYVGGRVTEAFF

d_call: TRBD2
j_call: TRBJ2-5
v_call: TRBV7-3
cdr3_length: 15
clone_size: -
cdr3_nt: TGTGCCAGCAGCTTATCTAGCGGGATGGCGGAGACCCAGTACTTC
cdr3_aa: CASSLSSGMAETQYF

d_call: TRBD2
j_call: TRBJ2-7
v_call: TRBV5-4
cdr3_length: 15
clone_size: -
cdr3_nt: TGTGCCAGCAGCTTGGAAGGTGGGAGGGCCTACGAGCAGTACTTC
cdr3_aa: CASSLEGGRAYEQYF

d_call: -
j_call: TRBJ2-1
v_call: TRBV7-9
cdr3_length: 14
clone_size: -
cdr3_nt: TGTGCCAGCAGTCGGGGGAATGGGGACAATGAGCAGTTCTTC
cdr3_aa: CASSRGNGDNEQFF